This TCR beta chain was captured by sequencing in a study of cytomegalovirus exposure and HLA in healthy donors (dated by TCRdb to the late 2010s). Describing the broader study: According to an earlier analysis of a few hundred of the donors, about 179 million T cells yielded 95 million to 140 million unique TCR beta sequences and more than 250 Gb of sequence data. An early release that covered some 640 HLA-typed donors contained around 300 gigabases of sequencing data and 70 million to 100 million unique TCR sequences. The genetic ancestry cluster associated with self-reported Caucasian donors included over 65% of the approximately 430 genotyped donors. The study aimed to test whether signatures of past pathogen exposure could be identified by cataloging public T cell receptors. The study profiled the T cell repertoires of about 720 subjects by immunosequencing and related them to cytomegalovirus serostatus. In addition to the first cohort of 650 to 750 subjects, a separate validation cohort of approximately 110 different subjects was used. To predict cytomegalovirus infection status, the study brought together high-throughput TCR immunosequencing, statistical association of individual TCRs with disease status, and machine learning. To study patterns of TCR occurrence, a later analysis re-analyzed previously published TCR beta repertoires from just over 650 donors and added high-resolution HLA genotyping. Rather than using new phenotypic data, the later analysis identified candidate immune exposures from TCR beta sequences and from how often those sequences occurred across donors. An earlier analysis of approximately 500 of the donors applied high-throughput TCR beta sequencing to assess whether each TCR beta V gene segment acted as functional or pseudogenic. Alongside the repertoire data, information on donor age, sex, ethnicity and CMV serostatus was compiled. In a later genetic analysis, genome-wide SNP genotypes for about 65% of the roughly 670 donors were used, and that subset was treated as a discovery cohort. Every repertoire in the discovery cohort had been generated on one and the same sequencing platform. Both class I and class II loci were covered by HLA typing, at four-digit resolution. Typing coverage varied by locus: roughly 620-630 donors for A, B, C, DRB1 and DQB1; under 550 for DQA1; approximately 610 for DPA1; roughly 470 for DPB1. Five DR-DQ haplotypes were treated as single units for association and clustering because of strong linkage in the cohort. Across about 380 genotyped donors of the cohort, an average of approximately 240,000 unique TCR beta nucleotide sequences per donor were sequenced, and roughly 17% of those sequences were non-productive.

The cohort consisted of approximately 690 healthy bone marrow donors. At the time of sampling, every cohort member was nominally healthy, though immune exposures that went unrecorded were likely present. The donor was CMV seropositive and was included in the group of around 300 seropositive cohort members. A peripheral blood sample was collected from each donor, and TCR beta sequencing was performed on peripheral blood mononuclear cells. Genomic DNA extraction from the blood cell samples was performed with the Qiagen DNeasy Blood Extraction Kit. Note on this clone: Its antigen remains unidentified. No qualities accompany the bases; no much larger clone lies one base away.

Germline trimming amounts to 3 bases on V and 6 bases on J, with 12 as the count of junction bases outside the gene matches. The cysteine opens and the phenylalanine closes a CDR3 of 16 amino acids. Here the CDR3 DNA is all that survives: 48 bases in frame from base 1. The germline V gene provides CDR1 SGHTS and CDR2 YDEGEE. Findings and caveats that apply to the study as a whole: A few of the identified cytomegalovirus-associated TCR beta chains were confirmed in vitro to be specific for cytomegalovirus antigens. A later analysis found that HLA-associated TCR beta chains were more clonally expanded and had lower generation probabilities than equally common non-associated chains. Linkage disequilibrium might explain the correlated functional status among segregating V segments, but an unknown experimental factor could not be excluded. In a later analysis, TCR association rates were found to vary across HLA loci, with the most associated TCRs seen for DRB1 alleles and the fewest for HLA-C alleles. In the study, about 150 TCR beta chains were listed as associated with cytomegalovirus. Most CMV-associated TCR beta chains appeared to be HLA-restricted in a later analysis, and the HLA associations seemed to be driven largely by CMV exposure. Seventeen rarely observed V segments, including chromosome 9 orphons, were excluded from the earlier analysis of a few hundred of the donors because counts were too low. A further reported finding was that TCR beta sequences accurately predicted the HLA-A and HLA-B alleles for most subjects in the first cohort. In a later genetic analysis, a missense DCLRE1C variant was associated with V-gene and J-gene trimming of TCR beta chains, and the association was replicated in an independent cohort. Specific HLA alleles were associated with roughly 16,000 TCR beta sequences at a false discovery rate of 0.05 in a later analysis. The cohort was sequenced for TCR beta chains only, and without alpha or paired-chain data the features that could be detected were limited. Roughly uniform sequencing depth across donors was assumed in presence/absence analyses, although this assumption may not hold. Cytomegalovirus status was reported to be diagnosed by the classifier with high specificity and sensitivity in both the original and validation cohorts. It was suggested by the authors that the approach could potentially be generalized to other disease states and immunological phenotypes. Several of the top co-occurrence clusters appeared to be linked to parvovirus B19, influenza, CMV and Epstein-Barr virus, according to a later analysis. A cluster of highly shared sequence variants was judged likely to be a technical artifact of the sequencing pipeline. When HLA alleles, especially DR and DQ, strongly co-occurred, TCR associations were difficult to assign to individual alleles. CMV serostatus was the only immune exposure information available for the cohort. Some IMGT-functional V segments, including TRBV6-2 and TRBV6-3, could not be told apart with the 87-base-pair reads, so those segments were excluded. In an earlier analysis of about 550 of the donors, most TCR beta V segments were observed in productive rearrangements about 87% or about 30% of the time, broadly matching IMGT annotations. Because some donors lacked HLA typing at each locus, the association tests relied only on the typed subset. In a later genetic analysis, fewer N-insertions in productive TCRs were reported among donors in an Asian-associated ancestry cluster than the roughly 710-donor mean. While some public TCRs were present in many individuals, most TCR sequences turned up only very rarely across donors.

Library creation used the immunoSEQ multiplex PCR assay. For the multiplex PCR, a mixture combining 60 forward primers for TCR Vbeta segments and 13 reverse primers for TCR Jbeta segments was used. The CDR3 region of rearranged TCR beta genes was amplified from genomic DNA with a multiplex PCR assay. The amplified TCR beta libraries were sequenced on the Illumina HiSeq System as 87-base-pair reads. The published analysis was carried out like this. In a later analysis, tens of millions of unique TCR beta chains were counted across the roughly 670 repertoires, and about 10 million of these chains were shared by at least two donors. Raw reads were error-corrected and collapsed into unique sequences by a nearest-neighbor algorithm in which closely related sequences were merged to remove PCR and sequencing errors. To assign V, D and J gene segments, CDR3 sequences were aligned to IMGT reference sequences. For a sequence to be retained, a match of at least six nucleotides was required to both a V gene segment and a J gene segment. A rearrangement was called productive if the CDR3 had no stop codons and remained in frame with V and J, and every other rearrangement was called non-productive. Following IMGT convention, CDR3 was defined as the stretch from the second conserved V-encoded cysteine to the conserved J-encoded phenylalanine. The earlier analysis of about 560 of the donors excluded any sequence lacking an unambiguous match to a single V gene segment. An earlier analysis of a few hundred of the donors classified V segments as functional when productive rearrangements were above 56.7% and as segregating when the standard deviation between donors was above 5%. A statistical classification framework was developed to diagnose cytomegalovirus status using the catalog of TCR beta chain sequences. In a later analysis, V and J genes were assigned by comparing TCR nucleotide sequences against IMGT/GENE-DB human TR gene sequences. Using the TCRdist pipeline, a later analysis assigned CDR3 sequences along with most-parsimonious VDJ recombination scenarios. In a later analysis, each TCR beta chain was defined by its CDR3 amino acid sequence together with its V-gene family, and reads without a unique V-gene family were excluded. In a later analysis, fewer than 650 highly shared, low-generation-probability nucleotide sequences were removed to address suspected cross-contamination and a sequencing artifact. In a later analysis, a clonal expansion index for each public chain was calculated from normalized within-repertoire ranks of inferred template counts. In a later analysis, generation probabilities were computed with a VDJ recombination model fitted to out-of-frame rearrangements, and the resulting probabilities were checked against IGoR. Hypergeometric tests were used in a later analysis to score TCR-TCR, TCR-HLA and TCR-CMV co-occurrence, with a repertoire-size bias correction applied to the TCR pairs. To estimate false discovery rates, a later analysis permuted the HLA or CMV assignments 20 times. A later analysis grouped co-occurring TCRs with DBSCAN, adding TCRdist sequence similarity when clustering within HLA-allele-positive subsets. Repertoires with fewer than 30,000 or more than 120,000 public chains, plus five repertoires with anomalous nucleotide sharing, were excluded from co-occurrence clustering. TCRdb took over this immuneACCESS table, retaining in-frame rearrangements with V and J assigned. Such tables are incomplete; in checked studies, under half of the missing clones stem from an unresolved V gene, and the remainder is unexplained. The V and J calls and clone size come from that table; D and trimming were worked out from the DNA. The table for this sample lists fewer than 180,000 clones; 79% of them were counted only once. Roughly 6.3% of the sample comes from the top ten.

In this chain, TRBV5-8 is recombined with TRBJ2-1; 7 central nucleotides agree with TRBD2. Material: PBMCs. The TCR was taken from a man aged 50-59 years in good health and CMV-seropositive. The CDR3 reads CASSSQTSALFNEQFF. The DNA reads TGTGCCAGCAGCTCGCAAACTAGCGCGCTTTTCAATGAGCAGTTCTTC.